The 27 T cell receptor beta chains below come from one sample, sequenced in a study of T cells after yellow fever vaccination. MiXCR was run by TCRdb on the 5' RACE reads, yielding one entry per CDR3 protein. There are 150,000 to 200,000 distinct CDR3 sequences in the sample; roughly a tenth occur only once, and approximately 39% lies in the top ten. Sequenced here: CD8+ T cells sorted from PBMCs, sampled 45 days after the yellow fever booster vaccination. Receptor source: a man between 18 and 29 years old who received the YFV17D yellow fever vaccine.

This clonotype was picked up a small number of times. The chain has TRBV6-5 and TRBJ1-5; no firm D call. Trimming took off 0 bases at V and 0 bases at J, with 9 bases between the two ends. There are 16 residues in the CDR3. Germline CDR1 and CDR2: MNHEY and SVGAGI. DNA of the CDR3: TGTGCCAGCAGTTACTCTGCGGCCGGTAGCAATCAGCCCCAGCATTTT. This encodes CASSYSAAGSNQPQHF.

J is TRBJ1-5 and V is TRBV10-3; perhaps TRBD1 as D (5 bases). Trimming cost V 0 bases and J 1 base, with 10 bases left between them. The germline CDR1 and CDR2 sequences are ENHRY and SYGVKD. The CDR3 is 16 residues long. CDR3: CAISESFRASNQPQHF. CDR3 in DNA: TGTGCCATCAGTGAGTCTTTCAGGGCAAGCAATCAGCCCCAGCATTTT.

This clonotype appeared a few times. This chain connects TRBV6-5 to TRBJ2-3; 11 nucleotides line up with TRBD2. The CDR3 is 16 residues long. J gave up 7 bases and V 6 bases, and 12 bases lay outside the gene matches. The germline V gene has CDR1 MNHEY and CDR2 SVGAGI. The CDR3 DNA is TGTGCCAGCAGCGCTCTAGCGGGGGGATCCTACCATACGCAGTATTTT. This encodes CASSALAGGSYHTQYF.

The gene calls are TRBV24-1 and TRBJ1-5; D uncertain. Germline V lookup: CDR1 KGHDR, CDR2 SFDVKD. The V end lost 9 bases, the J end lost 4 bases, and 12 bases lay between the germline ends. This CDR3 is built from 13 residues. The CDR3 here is CATGTGENQPQHF. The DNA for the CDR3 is TGTGCCACCGGAACCGGGGAGAATCAGCCCCAGCATTTT.

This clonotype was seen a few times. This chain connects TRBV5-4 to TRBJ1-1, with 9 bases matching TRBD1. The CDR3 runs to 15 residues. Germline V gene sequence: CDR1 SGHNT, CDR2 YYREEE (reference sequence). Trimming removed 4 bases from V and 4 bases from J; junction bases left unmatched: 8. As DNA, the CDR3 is TGTGCCAGCAGCGGAGGACAGGGGTCGACCACTGAAGCTTTCTTT. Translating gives CASSGGQGSTTEAFF. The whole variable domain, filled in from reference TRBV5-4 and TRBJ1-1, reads ETGVTQSPTHLIKTRGQQVTLRCSSQSGHNTVSWYQQALGQGPQFIFQYYREEENGRGNFPPRFSGLQFPNYSSELNVNALELDDSALYLCASSGGQGSTTEAFFGQGTRLTVV.

The CDR3 is CASSSIAGGPRDTQYF. The CDR3 nucleotides read TGTGCCAGCAGTTCAATAGCGGGGGGGCCGAGAGATACGCAGTATTTT. This chain links TRBV12-3 or TRBV12-4 with TRBJ2-3; TRBD2 agrees at 11 bases. Trimming removed 4 bases from V and 5 bases from J; junction bases left unmatched: 8. CDR3 length equals 16 residues.

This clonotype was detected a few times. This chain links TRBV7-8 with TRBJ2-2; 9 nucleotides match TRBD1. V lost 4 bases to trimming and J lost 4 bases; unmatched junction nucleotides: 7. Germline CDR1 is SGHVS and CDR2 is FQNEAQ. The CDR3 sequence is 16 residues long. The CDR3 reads CASSSRTGVSTGELFF. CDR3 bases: TGTGCCAGCAGCTCCCGGACAGGGGTCAGCACCGGGGAGCTGTTTTTT.

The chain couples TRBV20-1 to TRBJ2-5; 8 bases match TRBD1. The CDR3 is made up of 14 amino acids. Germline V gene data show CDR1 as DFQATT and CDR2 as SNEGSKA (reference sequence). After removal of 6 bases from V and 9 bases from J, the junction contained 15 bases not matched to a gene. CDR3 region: CSAPLGTGPGAQYF. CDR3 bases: TGCAGTGCCCCCTTAGGGACAGGCCCCGGGGCCCAGTACTTC.

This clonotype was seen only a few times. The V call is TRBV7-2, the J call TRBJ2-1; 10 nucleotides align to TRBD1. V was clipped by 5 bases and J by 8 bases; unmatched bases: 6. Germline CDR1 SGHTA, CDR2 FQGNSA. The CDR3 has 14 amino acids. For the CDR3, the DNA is TGTGCCAGCAGCCCGGGGACAGGGGCCCATGAGCAGTTCTTC. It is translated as CASSPGTGAHEQFF.

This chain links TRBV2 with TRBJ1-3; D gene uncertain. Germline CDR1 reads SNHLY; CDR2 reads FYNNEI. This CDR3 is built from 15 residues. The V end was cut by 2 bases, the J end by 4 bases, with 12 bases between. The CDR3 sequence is CASSETVGTGNTIYF. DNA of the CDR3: TGTGCCAGCAGTGAAACGGTGGGAACCGGAAACACCATATATTTT.

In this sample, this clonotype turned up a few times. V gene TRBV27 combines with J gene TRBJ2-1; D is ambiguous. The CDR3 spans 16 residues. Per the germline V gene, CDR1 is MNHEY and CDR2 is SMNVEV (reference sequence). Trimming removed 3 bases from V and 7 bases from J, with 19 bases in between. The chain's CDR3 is CASSFFLPNLGNEQFF. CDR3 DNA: TGTGCCAGCAGTTTTTTCCTCCCAAATCTGGGGAATGAGCAGTTCTTC.

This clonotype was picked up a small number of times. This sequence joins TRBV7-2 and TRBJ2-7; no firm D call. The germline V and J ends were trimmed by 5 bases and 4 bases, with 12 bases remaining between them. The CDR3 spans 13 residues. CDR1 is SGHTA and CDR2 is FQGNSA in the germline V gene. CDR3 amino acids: CASSQGALYEQYV. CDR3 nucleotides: TGTGCCAGCAGCCAAGGCGCGTTATACGAGCAGTACGTC.

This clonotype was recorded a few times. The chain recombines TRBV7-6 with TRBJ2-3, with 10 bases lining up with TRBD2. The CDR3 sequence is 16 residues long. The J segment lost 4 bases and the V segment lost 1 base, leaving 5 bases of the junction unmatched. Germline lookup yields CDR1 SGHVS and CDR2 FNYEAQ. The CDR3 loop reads CASSLGSGGASDTQYF. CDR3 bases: TGTGCCAGCAGCTTAGGCAGCGGGGGGGCCTCAGATACGCAGTATTTT.

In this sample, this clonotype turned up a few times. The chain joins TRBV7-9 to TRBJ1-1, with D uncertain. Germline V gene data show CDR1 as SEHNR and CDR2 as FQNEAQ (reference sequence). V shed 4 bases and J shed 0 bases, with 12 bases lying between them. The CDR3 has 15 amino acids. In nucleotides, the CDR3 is TGTGCCAGCAGCTCCCAGAGGACCCTGAACACTGAAGCTTTCTTT. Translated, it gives CASSSQRTLNTEAFF.

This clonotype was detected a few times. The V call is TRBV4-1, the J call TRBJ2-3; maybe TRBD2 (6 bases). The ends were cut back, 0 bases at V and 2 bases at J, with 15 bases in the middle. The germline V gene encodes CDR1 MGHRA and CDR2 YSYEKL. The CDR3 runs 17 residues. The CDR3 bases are TGCGCCAGCAGCCAAGAGCATGCTAGCGCACTCACAGATACGCAGTATTTT. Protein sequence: CASSQEHASALTDTQYF.

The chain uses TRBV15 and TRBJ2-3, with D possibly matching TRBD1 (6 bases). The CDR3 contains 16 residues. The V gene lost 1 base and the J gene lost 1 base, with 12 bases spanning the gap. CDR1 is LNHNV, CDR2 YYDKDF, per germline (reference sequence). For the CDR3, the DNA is TGTGCCACCAGCAGAGGGGACAACAGCGGCACAGATACGCAGTATTTT. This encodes CATSRGDNSGTDTQYF.

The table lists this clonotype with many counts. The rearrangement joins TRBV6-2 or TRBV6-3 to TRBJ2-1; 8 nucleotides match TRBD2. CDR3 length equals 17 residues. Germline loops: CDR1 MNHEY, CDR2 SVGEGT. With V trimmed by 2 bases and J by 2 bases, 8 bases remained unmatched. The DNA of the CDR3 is TGTGCCAGCAGTTACAGGGGCGGGGGGCCTCCCTACAATGAGCAGTTCTTC. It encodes CASSYRGGGPPYNEQFF.

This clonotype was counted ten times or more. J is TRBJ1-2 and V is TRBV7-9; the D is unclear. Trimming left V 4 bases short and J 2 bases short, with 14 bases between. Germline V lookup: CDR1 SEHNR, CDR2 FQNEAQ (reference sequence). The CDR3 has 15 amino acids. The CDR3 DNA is TGTGCCAGCAGCTCCCCCGAGAAAGCAAACTATGGCTACACCTTC. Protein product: CASSSPEKANYGYTF.

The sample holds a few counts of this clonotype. In DNA, the CDR3 is TGTGCCTGGACTGGGACAGGGGTATCGGATGAGCAGTTCTTC. As protein: CAWTGTGVSDEQFF. The J gene is TRBJ2-1, the V gene TRBV30, with 10 positions matching TRBD1. The CDR3 length is 14 residues. Germline V gene data show CDR1 as GTSNPN and CDR2 as SVGIG (reference sequence). Germline trimming cut 4 bases from V and 8 bases from J; bases unmatched to any gene: 8.

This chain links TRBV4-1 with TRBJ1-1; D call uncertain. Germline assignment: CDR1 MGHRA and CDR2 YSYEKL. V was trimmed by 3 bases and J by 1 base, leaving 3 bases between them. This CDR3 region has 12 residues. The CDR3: CASSQKNTEAFF. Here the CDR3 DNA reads TGCGCCAGCAGCCAGAAGAACACTGAAGCTTTCTTT.

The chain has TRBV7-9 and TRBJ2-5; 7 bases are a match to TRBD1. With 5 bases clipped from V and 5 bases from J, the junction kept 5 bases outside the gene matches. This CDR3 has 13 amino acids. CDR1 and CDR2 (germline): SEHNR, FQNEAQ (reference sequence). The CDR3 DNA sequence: TGTGCCAGCAGCGCCAGGGGGTCGGAGACCCAGTACTTC. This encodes CASSARGSETQYF.

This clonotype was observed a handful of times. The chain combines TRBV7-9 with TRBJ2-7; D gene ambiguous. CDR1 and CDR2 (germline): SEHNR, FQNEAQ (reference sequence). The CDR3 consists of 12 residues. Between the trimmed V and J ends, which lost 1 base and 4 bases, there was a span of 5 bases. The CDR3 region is CASSLVEYEQYF. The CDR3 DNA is TGTGCCAGCAGCTTAGTTGAGTACGAGCAGTACTTC.

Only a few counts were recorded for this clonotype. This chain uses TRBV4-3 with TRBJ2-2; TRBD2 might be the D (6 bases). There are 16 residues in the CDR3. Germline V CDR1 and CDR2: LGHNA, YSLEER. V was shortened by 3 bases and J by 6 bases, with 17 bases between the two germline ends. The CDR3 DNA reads TGCGCCAGCAGCCATCGCGGGACTCTGGTCGCCGGGGAGCTGTTTTTT. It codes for CASSHRGTLVAGELFF.

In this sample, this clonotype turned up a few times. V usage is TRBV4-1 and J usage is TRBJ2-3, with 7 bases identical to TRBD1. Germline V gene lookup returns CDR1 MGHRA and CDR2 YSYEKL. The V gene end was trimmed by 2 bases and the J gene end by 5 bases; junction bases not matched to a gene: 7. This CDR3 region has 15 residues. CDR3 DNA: TGCGCCAGCAGCCAACAGACAGGGTTAGTAGATACGCAGTATTTT. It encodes CASSQQTGLVDTQYF.

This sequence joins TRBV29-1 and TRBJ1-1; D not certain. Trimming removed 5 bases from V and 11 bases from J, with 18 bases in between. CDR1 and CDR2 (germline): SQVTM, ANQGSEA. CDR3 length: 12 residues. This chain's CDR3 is CSVRGGVNGAFF. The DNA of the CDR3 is TGCAGCGTTCGGGGTGGGGTGAACGGGGCTTTCTTT. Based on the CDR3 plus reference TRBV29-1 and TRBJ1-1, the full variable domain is SAVISQKPSRDICQRGTSLTIQCQVDSQVTMMFWYRQQPGQSLTLIATANQGSEATYESGFVIDKFPISRPNLTFSTLTVSNMSPEDSSIYLCSVRGGVNGAFFGQGTRLTVV.

CDR3 region: CASSYTGTGSGAQHF. The CDR3 DNA is TGTGCCAGCAGTTACACGGGGACAGGGTCCGGGGCCCAGCATTTT. The chain is built from TRBV27 and TRBJ1-5; 9 positions match TRBD1. This CDR3 region has 15 residues. V gave up 4 bases and J gave up 11 bases; unmatched junction bases: 12. The germline gives CDR1 MNHEY, CDR2 SMNVEV (reference sequence).

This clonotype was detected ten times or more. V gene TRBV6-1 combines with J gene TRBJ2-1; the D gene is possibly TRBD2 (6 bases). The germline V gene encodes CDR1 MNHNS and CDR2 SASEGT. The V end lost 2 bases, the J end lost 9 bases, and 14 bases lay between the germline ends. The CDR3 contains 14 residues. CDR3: CASSEIWGDREQFF. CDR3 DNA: TGTGCCAGCAGTGAAATCTGGGGGGATCGTGAGCAGTTCTTC.